This T cell receptor (beta chain) was obtained from a study of OX40 agonist ivuxolimab in advanced cancers. Describing the broader study: Ivuxolimab, which targeted the costimulatory receptor OX40 (CD134), was an agonistic, fully human IgG2 monoclonal antibody. Of the 50 to 55 patients in dose escalation, 19 had hepatocellular carcinoma, some 15 had melanoma, 9 had renal cell carcinoma and 9 had head and neck cancer. The monotherapy dose-escalation portion (N = 52 patients) of the phase I ivuxolimab trial is reported in the paper. Peripheral TCRbeta sequencing aimed to test whether ivuxolimab altered TCR sequence diversity and caused clonal T-cell expansion. Intravenous ivuxolimab was administered to patients every 2 weeks at six dose levels: 0.01, 0.1, 0.3, 1.5, 3 and 10 mg/kg. Prior anti-PD-1, anti-PD-L1 or anti-CTLA-4 therapy was permitted, and checkpoint inhibitors had been received by around 40% of dose-escalation patients. Partial responses were achieved by three dose-escalation patients, of whom one had hepatocellular carcinoma and two had cutaneous melanoma. The dose-escalation cohort was 82.7% male with a mean age of 60 years, ranging from about 23 to 85.

Findings and caveats that apply to the study as a whole: At doses of 0.1 to 3.0 mg/kg, clonal expansion of both CD4+ and CD8+ T cells in blood was seen between baseline and week 6. After ivuxolimab, more expanded clones were found on average in CD8+ T cells than in CD4+ T cells. Which antigens the clonally expanded peripheral T cells were specific for was not determined. Low levels of normalized T-cell clonal expansion were also shown by some nonresponding patients. Partial responders in the 0.1-3.0 mg/kg groups had among the lowest normalized peripheral clonal expansion, especially among CD8+ T cells.

The CDR3 measures 13 amino acids from cysteine to phenylalanine. The retained sequence is limited to the CDR3, 39 bases, with the frame set at the first base. V sheds 11 bases and J sheds 4 bases, leaving 17 bases between their ends. Sequences MNHNY (CDR1) and SVGAGI (CDR2) are obtained from the germline V gene (reference sequence). To sequence the TCRbeta CDR3 region, genomic DNA was isolated from the sorted cells. The immunoSEQ Assay was used to sequence the TCRbeta CDR3 regions. Here the immuneACCESS table is served through TCRdb, limited to in-frame sequences with V and J called. Missing clones are a known gap in these copies; in checked studies unresolved V genes cover under half, and the rest lacks a known reason. The sample table shows about 78,000 clones, and almost 95% are seen once. The ten biggest clones cover approximately 2.9% of the sample. The trial excluded patients who had a history of autoimmune disease or were on systemic immunosuppression. In every dose cohort, peripheral blood was drawn for TCR sequencing at baseline, cycle 4 day 1, and cycle 7 day 1. Samples came from an open-label, multicenter, first-in-human phase I dose-escalation trial of ivuxolimab. Adults with locally advanced or metastatic melanoma, renal cell carcinoma, hepatocellular carcinoma or head and neck squamous cell carcinoma were enrolled in the trial. Before TCR sequencing, CD4+ T cells and CD8+ T cells were sorted from peripheral blood as separate populations.

With regard to this clone: Its antigen is currently not known. Qualities for individual bases were not recorded, and no much larger clone is one base off.

This TCR came from an adult with an advanced solid tumor such as melanoma, head and neck, liver or kidney cancer. This specimen consisted of CD4+ or CD8+ T cells sorted from blood, obtained in a trial of the OX40 agonist ivuxolimab. The receptor chain draws on TRBV6-6 and TRBJ1-1, with TRBD1 as a weak D call on 6 bases. The DNA is TGTGCCTCTAACAGGGAGGGAGGCACTGAAGCTTTCTTT. Its coded protein is CASNREGGTEAFF.